This TCR beta chain originates from a study of shared clonotypes between healthy human individuals. Assay: immunoSEQ multiplex PCR; the TCRdb copy retains only in-frame clones and omits some. This table holds over a million clones, more than 75% found once. From CD4+ cells came CD45RA+ naive and CD45RA-negative memory subsets. The sequence was collected from a man younger than 30 in good health. Some clones in this sample may be carry-over from other donors' samples. Sequencing was carried out using memory CD4+ T cells from PBMCs. The subset is: CD45RA-negative fraction.

The CDR3 loop reads CASSTGGGDEQYF. The CDR3, as DNA: TGTGCCAGCAGCACGGGGGGAGGTGACGAGCAGTACTTC. The rearrangement joins TRBV7-3 to TRBJ2-7; 7 bases line up with TRBD2. Germline V gives CDR1 SGHTA, CDR2 FQGTGA. CDR3 length: 13 residues. The ends lost 5 bases at V and 5 bases at J; junction bases unmatched: 6. Together with reference TRBV7-3 and TRBJ2-7, the CDR3 gives the full variable domain: GAGVSQTPSNKVTEKGKYVELRCDPISGHTALYWYRQSLGQGPEFLIYFQGTGAADDSGLPNDRFFAVRPEGSVSTLKIQRTERGDSAVYLCASSTGGGDEQYFGPGTRLTVT.